This TCR beta chain was identified in a study of beta chain features in type 1 diabetes. Whole-study findings and limits: The study found moderately but significantly shorter TCRB CDR3s in all four CD4+ subsets of Type 1 diabetes patients.

As for this clone: Its antigen remains unidentified.

The germline V gene has CDR1 SGDLS and CDR2 YYNGEE. This CDR3 region has 13 residues. Trimming took off 3 bases at V and 6 bases at J, with 11 bases between the two ends. The whole isolated RNA underwent reverse transcription, so sequencing captured expressed TCRB transcripts. It was found that naive, central memory and regulatory T cell samples averaged approximately 3.9 million reads. Assay used: immunoSEQ multiplex PCR; TCRdb lists only in-frame clones, some missing. The sample shows some 660,000 clones, more than 13% of them seen only once. This clonotype was sampled from a young man with type 1 diabetes. The J gene is TRBJ2-3, the V gene TRBV9; D may match TRBD1 or TRBD2 (5 bases each). The sequencing input was naive CD4+ T cells from blood. CDR3 nucleotide sequence: TGTGCCAGCAGCGAGGGACGTGGGGATACGCAGTATTTT. Amino acids: CASSEGRGDTQYF.